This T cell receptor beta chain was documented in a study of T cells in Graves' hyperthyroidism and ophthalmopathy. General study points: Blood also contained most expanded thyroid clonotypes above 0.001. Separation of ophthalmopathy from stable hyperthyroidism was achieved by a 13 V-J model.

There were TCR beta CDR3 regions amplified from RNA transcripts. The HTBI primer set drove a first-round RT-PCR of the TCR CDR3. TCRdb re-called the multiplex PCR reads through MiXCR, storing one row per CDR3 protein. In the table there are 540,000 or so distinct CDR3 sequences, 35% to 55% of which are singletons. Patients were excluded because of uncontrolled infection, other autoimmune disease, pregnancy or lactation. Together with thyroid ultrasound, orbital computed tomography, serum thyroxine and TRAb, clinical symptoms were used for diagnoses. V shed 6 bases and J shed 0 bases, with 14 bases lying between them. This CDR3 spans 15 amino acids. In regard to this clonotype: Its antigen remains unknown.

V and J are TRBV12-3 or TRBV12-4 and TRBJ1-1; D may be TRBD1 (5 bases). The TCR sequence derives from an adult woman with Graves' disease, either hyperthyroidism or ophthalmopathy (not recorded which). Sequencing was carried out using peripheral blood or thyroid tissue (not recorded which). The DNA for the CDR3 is TGTGCCAGCAGACACGGGGACCTATTGAACACTGAAGCTTTCTTT. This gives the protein CASRHGDLLNTEAFF.